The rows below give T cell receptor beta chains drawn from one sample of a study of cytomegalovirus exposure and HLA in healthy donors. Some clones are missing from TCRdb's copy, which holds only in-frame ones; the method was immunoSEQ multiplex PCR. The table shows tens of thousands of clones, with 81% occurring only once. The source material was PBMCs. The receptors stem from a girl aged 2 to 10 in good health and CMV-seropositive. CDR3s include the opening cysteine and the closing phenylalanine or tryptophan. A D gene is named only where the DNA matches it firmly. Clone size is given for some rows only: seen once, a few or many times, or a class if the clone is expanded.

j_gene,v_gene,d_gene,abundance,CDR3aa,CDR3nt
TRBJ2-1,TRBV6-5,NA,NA,CASSPNSNEQFF,TGTGCCAGCAGTCCGAACAGCAATGAGCAGTTCTTC
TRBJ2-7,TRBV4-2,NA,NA,CASSRDGGGYEQYF,TGTGCCAGCAGCCGAGATGGGGGCGGGTACGAGCAGTACTTC
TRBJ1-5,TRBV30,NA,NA,CAWSVTGSQPQHF,TGTGCCTGGAGTGTAACAGGATCCCAGCCCCAGCATTTT
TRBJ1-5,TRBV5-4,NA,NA,CLGRYSNQPQHF,TGCCTGGGGCGGTATAGCAATCAGCCCCAGCATTTT
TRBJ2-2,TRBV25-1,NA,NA,CASSVHGELFF,TGTGCCAGCAGTGTCCACGGGGAGCTGTTTTTT
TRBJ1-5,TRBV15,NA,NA,CATSRDPRLNQPQHF,TGTGCCACCAGCAGAGATCCCAGGCTCAATCAGCCCCAGCATTTT
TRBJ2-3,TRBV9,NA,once,CASSVGGVQYF,TGTGCCAGCAGCGTAGGGGGAGTTCAGTATTTT
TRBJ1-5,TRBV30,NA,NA,CAWSITQGNQPQHF,TGTGCCTGGAGTATCACACAGGGTAATCAGCCCCAGCATTTT
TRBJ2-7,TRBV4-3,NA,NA,CASSQGFGLSYYEQYF,TGCGCCAGCAGCCAAGGCTTCGGACTATCTTACTACGAGCAGTACTTC
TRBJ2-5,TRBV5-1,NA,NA,CASSLGYTGVKTQYF,TGCGCCAGCAGCTTGGGGTATACGGGGGTGAAGACCCAGTACTTC
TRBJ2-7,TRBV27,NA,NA,CATGIGNEQYF,TGTGCCACCGGGATTGGAAACGAGCAGTACTTC
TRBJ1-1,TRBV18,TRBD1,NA,CASSPGQGRTEAFF,TGTGCCAGCTCTCCCGGACAGGGAAGAACTGAAGCTTTCTTT
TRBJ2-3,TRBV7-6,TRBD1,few,CASRPTGVGTDTQYF,TGTGCCAGCAGACCGACAGGGGTAGGGACAGATACGCAGTATTTT
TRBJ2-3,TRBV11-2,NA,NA,CASSLGGDTQYF,TGTGCCAGCAGCCTCGGGGGAGATACGCAGTATTTT
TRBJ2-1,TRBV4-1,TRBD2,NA,CASSHRLAGAHNEQFF,TGCGCCAGCAGCCACCGACTAGCGGGAGCCCACAATGAGCAGTTCTTC
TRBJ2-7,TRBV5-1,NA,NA,CASSGYHEQYF,TGCGCCAGCAGCGGTTACCACGAGCAGTACTTC
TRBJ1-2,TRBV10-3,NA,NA,CAISESQGSSYGYTF,TGTGCCATCAGTGAGTCGCAGGGGAGTAGTTATGGCTACACCTTC
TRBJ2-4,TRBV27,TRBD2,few,CASSLFPAGGRGAKNIQYF,TGTGCCAGCAGTTTATTCCCAGCGGGAGGGCGTGGCGCCAAAAACATTCAGTACTTC
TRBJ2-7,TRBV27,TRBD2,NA,CASSLSGPGGPYEQYF,TGTGCCAGCAGTTTATCGGGGCCGGGAGGGCCGTACGAGCAGTACTTC
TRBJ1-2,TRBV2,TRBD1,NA,CASSEAQGASYGYTF,TGTGCCAGCAGTGAAGCACAGGGGGCGAGCTATGGCTACACCTTC
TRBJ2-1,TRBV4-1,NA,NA,CASSQGRTLGGNEQFF,TGCGCCAGCAGCCAAGGCAGGACTCTCGGAGGGAATGAGCAGTTCTTC
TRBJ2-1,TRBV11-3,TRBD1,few,CASSSTGNNEQFF,TGTGCCAGCAGCTCGACAGGGAACAATGAGCAGTTCTTC
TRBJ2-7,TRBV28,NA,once,CASREGGVSSYEQYF,TGTGCCAGCAGGGAGGGCGGGGTGAGCTCCTACGAGCAGTACTTC
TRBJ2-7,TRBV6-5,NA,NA,CASSYPGEGGYEQYF,TGTGCCAGCAGTTACCCTGGGGAGGGGGGCTACGAGCAGTACTTC
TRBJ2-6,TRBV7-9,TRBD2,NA,CASSLGAGAAGANVLTF,TGTGCCAGCAGCTTAGGAGCGGGAGCAGCTGGGGCCAACGTCCTGACTTTC
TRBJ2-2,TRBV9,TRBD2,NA,CASRPSGTGELFF,TGTGCCAGCAGACCTAGCGGCACCGGGGAGCTGTTTTTT